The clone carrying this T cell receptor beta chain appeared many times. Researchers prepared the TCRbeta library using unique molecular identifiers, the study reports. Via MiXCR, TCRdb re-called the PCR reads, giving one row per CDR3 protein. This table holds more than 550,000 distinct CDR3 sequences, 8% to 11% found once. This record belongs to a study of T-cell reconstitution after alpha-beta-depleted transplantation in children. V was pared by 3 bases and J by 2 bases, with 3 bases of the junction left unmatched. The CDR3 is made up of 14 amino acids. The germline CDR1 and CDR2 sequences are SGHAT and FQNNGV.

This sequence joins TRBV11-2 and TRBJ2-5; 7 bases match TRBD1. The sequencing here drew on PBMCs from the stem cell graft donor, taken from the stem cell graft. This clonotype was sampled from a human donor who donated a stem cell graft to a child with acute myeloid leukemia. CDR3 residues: CASSFRTGQETQYF. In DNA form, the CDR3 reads TGTGCCAGCAGCTTCAGGACAGGTCAAGAGACCCAGTACTTC.